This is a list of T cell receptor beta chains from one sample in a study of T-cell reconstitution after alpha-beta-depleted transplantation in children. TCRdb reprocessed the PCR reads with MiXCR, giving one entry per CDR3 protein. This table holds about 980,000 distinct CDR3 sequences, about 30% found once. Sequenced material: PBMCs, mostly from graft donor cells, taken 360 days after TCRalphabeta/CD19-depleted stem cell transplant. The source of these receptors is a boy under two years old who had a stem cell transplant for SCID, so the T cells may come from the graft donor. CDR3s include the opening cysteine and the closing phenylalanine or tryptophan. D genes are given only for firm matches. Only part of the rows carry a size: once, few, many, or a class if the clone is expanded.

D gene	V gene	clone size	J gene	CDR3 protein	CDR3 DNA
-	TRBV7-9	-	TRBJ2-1	CASSAETGKNEQFF	TGTGCCAGCAGCGCGGAAACGGGGAAGAATGAGCAGTTCTTC
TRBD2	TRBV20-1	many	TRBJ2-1	CSARVAGDYNEQFF	TGCAGTGCTAGAGTAGCGGGGGACTACAATGAGCAGTTCTTC
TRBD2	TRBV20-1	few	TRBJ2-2	CSASGGVLHTGELFF	TGCAGTGCTAGCGGGGGGGTTCTCCACACCGGGGAGCTGTTTTTT
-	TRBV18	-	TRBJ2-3	CASSPWGRTDTQYF	TGTGCCAGCTCACCTTGGGGTAGGACAGATACGCAGTATTTT
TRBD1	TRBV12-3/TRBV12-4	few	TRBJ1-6	CAIGRGQGSPLHF	TGTGCCATCGGCAGGGGACAGGGTTCACCCCTCCACTTT
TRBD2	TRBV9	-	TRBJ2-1	CASSVEGTSLGYEQFF	TGTGCCAGCAGCGTAGAAGGGACTAGCCTGGGGTATGAGCAGTTCTTC
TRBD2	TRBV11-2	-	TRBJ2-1	CASSLRTSGGLGYNEQFF	TGTGCCAGCAGCCTAAGGACTAGCGGGGGGTTGGGCTACAATGAGCAGTTCTTC
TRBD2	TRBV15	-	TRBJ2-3	CATSRDWRLAGGTDTQYF	TGTGCCACCAGCAGAGATTGGAGACTAGCGGGGGGCACAGATACGCAGTATTTT
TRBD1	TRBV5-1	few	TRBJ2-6	CASSLFGTDSLGSGANVLTF	TGCGCCAGCAGCTTATTCGGGACAGATTCCCTAGGGTCTGGGGCCAACGTCCTGACTTTC
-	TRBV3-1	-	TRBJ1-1	CASSPKPIMNTEAFF	TGTGCCAGCAGCCCGAAACCTATCATGAACACTGAAGCTTTCTTT
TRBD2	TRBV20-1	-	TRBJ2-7	CSARLRGANPLWLREQYF	TGCAGTGCTAGACTGCGGGGGGCCAATCCCCTCTGGCTGAGGGAGCAGTACTTC
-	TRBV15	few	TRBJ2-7	CATSRDKGPIEQYF	TGTGCCACCAGCAGAGATAAGGGACCCATCGAGCAGTACTTC
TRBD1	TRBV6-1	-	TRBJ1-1	CASRPGQGSVRAFF	TGTGCCAGCAGACCTGGACAGGGTAGTGTAAGAGCTTTCTTT
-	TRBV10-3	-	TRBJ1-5	CAIRGEGSNQPQHF	TGTGCCATCAGAGGGGAGGGGAGCAATCAGCCCCAGCATTTT
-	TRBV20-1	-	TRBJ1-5	CSANRQPDSNQPQHF	TGCAGTGCTAACCGACAGCCTGATAGCAATCAGCCCCAGCATTTT
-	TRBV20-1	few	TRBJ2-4	CSASPPIGILAKNIQYF	TGCAGTGCTAGTCCACCGATAGGGATTCTGGCCAAAAACATTCAGTACTTC
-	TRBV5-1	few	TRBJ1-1	CASSLEGRPVMAFF	TGCGCCAGCAGCTTGGAGGGCAGGCCTGTTATGGCTTTCTTT
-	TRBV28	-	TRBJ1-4	CASSPRPGGAAREKLFF	TGTGCCAGCAGTCCCCGACCGGGGGGCGCGGCGCGTGAAAAACTGTTTTTT
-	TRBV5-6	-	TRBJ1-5	CASGTYHSNQPQHF	TGTGCCAGCGGGACATACCATAGCAATCAGCCCCAGCATTTT
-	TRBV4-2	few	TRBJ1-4	CASSQAWTDPNEKLFF	TGTGCCAGCAGCCAAGCATGGACAGATCCAAATGAAAAACTGTTTTTT
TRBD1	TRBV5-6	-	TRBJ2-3	CASRPYRGLEDTQYF	TGTGCCAGCAGGCCTTACAGGGGATTAGAAGATACGCAGTATTTT
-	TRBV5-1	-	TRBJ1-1	CASSKRQALMNTEAFF	TGCGCCAGCAGCAAAAGACAGGCACTCATGAACACTGAAGCTTTCTTT
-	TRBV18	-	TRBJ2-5	CASSPGTPVTQYF	TGTGCCAGCTCACCCGGGACTCCAGTTACCCAGTACTTC
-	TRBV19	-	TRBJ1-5	CASSRGMGRDGAGNQPQHF	TGTGCCAGTAGTAGGGGAATGGGCCGGGACGGAGCGGGCAATCAGCCCCAGCATTTT
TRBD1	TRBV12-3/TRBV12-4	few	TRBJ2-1	CASRDMDRANNEQFF	TGTGCCAGCAGAGACATGGACAGGGCCAACAATGAGCAGTTCTTC
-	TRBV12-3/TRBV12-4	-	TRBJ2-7	CASSPLTGRPYEQYF	TGTGCCAGCAGTCCGCTGACAGGGAGGCCCTACGAGCAGTACTTC
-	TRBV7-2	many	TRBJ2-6	CASSLDRSGANVLTF	TGTGCCAGCAGCTTAGACAGGTCTGGGGCCAACGTCCTGACTTTC
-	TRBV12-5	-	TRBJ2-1	CASGLADVAGIVDEQFF	TGTGCTAGTGGTTTGGCAGACGTTGCCGGGATCGTAGATGAGCAGTTCTTC
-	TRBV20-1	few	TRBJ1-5	CSARGGTDNQPQHF	TGCAGTGCTAGGGGCGGGACCGACAATCAGCCCCAGCATTTT
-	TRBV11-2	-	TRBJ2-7	CASSLGEGVGYEQYF	TGTGCCAGCAGCTTAGGAGAGGGGGTCGGGTACGAGCAGTACTTC
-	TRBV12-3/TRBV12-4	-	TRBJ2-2	CASSFVGEMTGELFF	TGTGCCAGCAGTTTCGTTGGGGAGATGACCGGGGAGCTGTTTTTT
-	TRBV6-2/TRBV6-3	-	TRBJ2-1	CANCTRGVSYNEQFF	TGTGCCAACTGTACCAGGGGGGTCTCCTACAATGAGCAGTTCTTC
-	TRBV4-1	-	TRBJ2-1	CASSQVATYNEQFF	TGCGCCAGCAGCCAAGTGGCAACGTACAATGAGCAGTTCTTC